This TCR beta chain was retrieved from a study of technical replicates of blood from several donors. Sequencing used immunoSEQ multiplex PCR; TCRdb keeps in-frame clones, though not all of them. The data contain 87,000 or so clones, roughly 94% of them singletons. V was shortened by 4 bases and J by 6 bases, with 19 bases between the two germline ends. The CDR3 runs to 15 residues. Germline V gene data show CDR1 as SGHAT and CDR2 as FQNNGV. The receptor's source is a human donor in good health. The material sequenced was T cells isolated from PBMCs. The chain couples TRBV11-2 to TRBJ2-7, with D tentatively TRBD2 (5 bases). CDR3 amino acids: CASSSGGEWSLEQYF. As DNA, the CDR3 is TGTGCCAGCAGCTCAGGAGGTGAATGGTCACTCGAGCAGTACTTC. The whole variable domain, remainder taken from reference TRBV11-2 and TRBJ2-7, is EAGVAQSPRYKIIEKRQSVAFWCNPISGHATLYWYQQILGQGPKLLIQFQNNGVVDDSQLPKDRFSAERLKGVDSTLKIQPAKLEDSAVYLCASSSGGEWSLEQYFGPGTRLTVT.